This is a list of T cell receptor beta chains from one sample in a study of shared clonotypes between healthy human individuals. Sequenced by immunoSEQ multiplex PCR; TCRdb stores in-frame clones only, minus some. This sample has roughly 1,600,000 clones, with approximately 98.5% found just once. Material for sequencing was naive CD4+ T cells sorted from blood. The receptors shown here come from a man under 40 in good health. CDR3s include the opening cysteine and the closing phenylalanine or tryptophan. D genes are given only for firm matches. Clone sizes are given selectively: once, few, many, or a class where the clone is expanded.

TGTGCCAGCAGCGTCGAAGGGACATTACATTACGAGCAGTACTTC,CASSVEGTLHYEQYF,-,TRBJ2-7,TRBV9,-
TGTGCCACCAGCAAGGGTGAGGGGCTGGCCGGGGAGCTGTTTTTT,CATSKGEGLAGELFF,-,TRBJ2-2,TRBV15,-
TGTGCCAGCAGCTTAAGACTAGCGGGGGGGGTCGATGGAGATACGCAGTATTTT,CASSLRLAGGVDGDTQYF,TRBD2,TRBJ2-3,TRBV7-7,-
TGTGCCAGCTCAGACAACCGCATCAGCACAGATACGCAGTATTTT,CASSDNRISTDTQYF,-,TRBJ2-3,TRBV18,-
TGCGCCAGCAGCTTGACGGGGGCGAATGGCTACACCTTC,CASSLTGANGYTF,-,TRBJ1-2,TRBV5-1,-
TGTGCCAGCAGTTTATGGGGGACAACGAGCAATCAGCCCCAGCATTTT,CASSLWGTTSNQPQHF,-,TRBJ1-5,TRBV27,-
TGCGCCAGCAGCGGACTAGCGGGGGGGTTACATGAGCAGTTCTTC,CASSGLAGGLHEQFF,TRBD2,TRBJ2-1,TRBV10-1,-
TGTGCCAGCAGTGGGACAGGGGGCTACTCCGAAGCTTTCTTT,CASSGTGGYSEAFF,TRBD1,TRBJ1-1,TRBV25-1,-
TGTGCCAGCAGGATCGAGAAGGGATTAGGGGAGCTGTTTTTT,CASRIEKGLGELFF,-,TRBJ2-2,TRBV6-1,-
TGTGCCAGCTCAGGAGGACTGATTGGCGGGGAGCTGTTTTTT,CASSGGLIGGELFF,-,TRBJ2-2,TRBV18,-
TGTGCCAGCAGCTCCCAACGAGGGTCCGGGTACGAGCAGTACTTC,CASSSQRGSGYEQYF,-,TRBJ2-7,TRBV11-2,-
TGTGCCAGCAGTCCTTGGGACAACTATGAGCAGTACTTC,CASSPWDNYEQYF,-,TRBJ2-7,TRBV27,-
TGTGCCAGCAGCTTATTCGGCGGGCTGCGAGCCACGCTAAACACCGGGGAGCTGTTTTTT,CASSLFGGLRATLNTGELFF,-,TRBJ2-2,TRBV7-8,-
TGTGCCAGTAGCAAACTAGCGGGAGTCTCCTTCATCTACAATGAGCAGTTCTTC,CASSKLAGVSFIYNEQFF,TRBD2,TRBJ2-1,TRBV19,-
TGTGCCAGCAGTGACTCCCAGGGTAGTACGCAGTATTTT,CASSDSQGSTQYF,-,TRBJ2-3,TRBV6-1,-
TGTGCCAGTAGGGGGGGTTCGAACGGCGGTGAAAAACTGTTTTTT,CASRGGSNGGEKLFF,-,TRBJ1-4,TRBV4-2,once
TGTGCCTGGAGTATATTAGCGGCCTCCTACAATGAGCAGTTCTTC,CAWSILAASYNEQFF,-,TRBJ2-1,TRBV30,-
TGCGCCAGCAGTCTGGTCGGGAGTCCTGACACTGAAGCTTTCTTT,CASSLVGSPDTEAFF,-,TRBJ1-1,TRBV5-1,-
TGTGCCAGCAAATTTTGGGAAGTTCGGAACACCGGGGAGCTGTTTTTT,CASKFWEVRNTGELFF,-,TRBJ2-2,TRBV7-2,-
TGCGCCAGCAGCTCCCAGACAGGGGCCTACAATGAGCAGTTCTTC,CASSSQTGAYNEQFF,TRBD1,TRBJ2-1,TRBV5-1,-
TGCGCCAGCAGCTTAGACCTAATCAGAGAGACCCAGTACTTC,CASSLDLIRETQYF,-,TRBJ2-5,TRBV5-1,-
TGTGCCAGCGGTGGGATTTCGGCAGGGAAGAACACCGGGGAGCTGTTTTTT,CASGGISAGKNTGELFF,-,TRBJ2-2,TRBV6-1,-
TGTGCCAGCAGTTACAGGGGGTATGGCTACACCTTC,CASSYRGYGYTF,TRBD1,TRBJ1-2,TRBV28,-
TGTGCCAGCTCACTGAGGGACGGCTACGAGCAGTACTTC,CASSLRDGYEQYF,-,TRBJ2-7,TRBV18,-
TGTGCCACCAGCAGAGATCGGGGACCCGTCCACGAGCAGTACTTC,CATSRDRGPVHEQYF,-,TRBJ2-7,TRBV15,-
TGTGCCAGCTCACCAGCAGGGACCAATCAGCCCCAGCATTTT,CASSPAGTNQPQHF,-,TRBJ1-5,TRBV18,-
TGTGCCAGCTCACCACTCCTAGAGGGGGAGCAGTACTTC,CASSPLLEGEQYF,-,TRBJ2-7,TRBV18,-
TGTGCCAGCAGCCCACAGGGACTCTACGAGCAGTACTTC,CASSPQGLYEQYF,-,TRBJ2-7,TRBV6-5,once
TGCGCCAGCAGCCCCACAGCCGACAGACACCTGAACACTGAAGCTTTCTTT,CASSPTADRHLNTEAFF,-,TRBJ1-1,TRBV5-1,-
TGTGCCAGCAGCGTAGAACAGGGGGGCTACGAGCAGTACTTC,CASSVEQGGYEQYF,TRBD1,TRBJ2-7,TRBV9,once
TGCGCCAGCAGCTTTCCCGCTAGCGGGGGCTCCTACGAGCAGTACTTC,CASSFPASGGSYEQYF,TRBD2,TRBJ2-7,TRBV5-1,-
TGTGCCAGCAGCGCTGACGGTGTGCAGACGGGCAACCTTACGCAGTATTTT,CASSADGVQTGNLTQYF,-,TRBJ2-3,TRBV9,-
TGTGCCAGCAGCTCTGGGGGATTTCTTAATCAGCCCCAGCATTTT,CASSSGGFLNQPQHF,-,TRBJ1-5,TRBV28,-
TGTGCCAGCAAACTAGCGGGCACAGATACGCAGTATTTT,CASKLAGTDTQYF,TRBD2,TRBJ2-3,TRBV6-5,-
TGTGCCAGCAGCCGACTCCGGGACTCAACTTACGAGCAGTACTTC,CASSRLRDSTYEQYF,-,TRBJ2-7,TRBV11-2,-
TGTGCCAGCAGCGTAGGAGGGATCGGGGGACCCGTATATGGCTACACCTTC,CASSVGGIGGPVYGYTF,-,TRBJ1-2,TRBV9,-
TGTGCCAGCAGCCCTAGCGCCGTAGATACGCAGTATTTT,CASSPSAVDTQYF,-,TRBJ2-3,TRBV7-6,once
TGTGCCAGTAGTATAGAACCAACAGGGGGCCGAAATCAGCCCCAGCATTTT,CASSIEPTGGRNQPQHF,TRBD1,TRBJ1-5,TRBV19,once
TGTGCCAGCTCACAGGACTACGAGCAGTACTTC,CASSQDYEQYF,-,TRBJ2-7,TRBV18,-
TGTGCCAGCAGCCTAGGACAGGAGGCCGGGGAGCTGTTTTTT,CASSLGQEAGELFF,TRBD1,TRBJ2-2,TRBV7-9,-
TGTGCCATCAGGGTAGCGGGAGGGCCAGTAGGTGAGCAGTTCTTC,CAIRVAGGPVGEQFF,TRBD2,TRBJ2-1,TRBV10-3,-
TGTGCCAGCAGCACAGGGGAATACAATGAGCAGTTCTTC,CASSTGEYNEQFF,TRBD1,TRBJ2-1,TRBV5-4,-